This TCR beta chain derives from a study of cytomegalovirus exposure and HLA in healthy donors. Both 60 Vbeta primers and 13 Jbeta primers went into the PCR. Repertoires were generated with immunoSEQ multiplex PCR, while TCRdb's copy carries only in-frame clones and drops some. Of around 190,000 clones listed, roughly a tenth were seen once; the top ten hold 1% to 1.5%. This CDR3 region has 15 residues. The chain joins TRBV21-1 to TRBJ1-5; TRBD1 was called by the table and not checked on the DNA. TRBV21-1 is a listed pseudogene. The source of this sequence is a woman in her 30s in good health and CMV-seropositive. Sequencing was carried out using PBMCs. Here the CDR3 reads CAGEGQGVAGQPQHF. CDR3 coding DNA: TGTGCCGGGGAGGGACAGGGGGTTGCAGGGCAGCCCCAGCATTTT.